This TCR beta chain was documented in a study of metastatic and nonmetastatic thyroid tumors. On the study more broadly: Comparative analysis of repertoires was undertaken across blood and tumor or nodule tissue obtained from malignant and benign thyroid patients. Study outcomes and limitations: When malignant thyroid tumors were compared with benign nodules, TCR beta diversity was reportedly significantly higher in the malignant tumors. This held in both blood and tumor samples.

Authors' methods: CDR3 was compared across clinicopathological groups, and the resulting differences were used to build a distant-metastasis classifier for papillary thyroid cancer. TCRdb re-analyzed the PCR reads through MiXCR. The V and J calls were determined by TCRdb, not by the authors. This table holds around 26,000 clones, about 16% found once. Thyroid surgery took place with no prior treatment in any patient. This CDR3 is 15 amino acids long. The germline V and J ends were trimmed by 0 bases and 2 bases, with 12 bases remaining between them. The germline V gene encodes CDR1 SGHRS and CDR2 YFSETQ. This clone was seen repeatedly, ten times or more. No antigen is known for it.

The sample taken for sequencing was blood. This clonotype was obtained from a female donor with papillary thyroid cancer or a benign thyroid nodule (not recorded which). Some clones in this sample may be carry-over from other donors' samples. This chain connects TRBV5-1 to TRBJ2-7; maybe TRBD1 (5 bases). The CDR3 DNA sequence: TGCGCCAGCAGCTTGGCCTTGACAGCGACCTACGAGCAGTACTTC. It is translated as CASSLALTATYEQYF.